The 25 T cell receptor beta chains below come from one sample, sequenced in a study of blood T cell repertoires in COVID-19. Using immunoSEQ multiplex PCR, the repertoire was profiled, and TCRdb retains in-frame clones only, with some absent. The data show about 60,000 clones, approximately 80% seen once. Sequencing input: peripheral blood. The receptors were sampled from a human donor in a cohort sampled during active COVID-19.

V gene TRBV5-1 combines with J gene TRBJ1-1, with 7 bases identical to TRBD1. Germline CDR1 SGHRS, CDR2 YFSETQ. The junction had 6 bases not matched to a gene; V was cut back by 0 bases and J by 7 bases. This CDR3 has 14 amino acids. CDR3 sequence (DNA): TGCGCCAGCAGCTTGGCCGCGACAGGGTTTGAAGCTTTCTTT. The encoded protein is CASSLAATGFEAFF.

On this clone itself: Mismatch with germline at one junction end may stem from a read error. The chain is built from TRBV7-7 and TRBJ1-2; D may be TRBD1 (6 bases). Germline CDR1 is SSHAT and CDR2 is FNYEAQ (reference sequence). The CDR3 loop spans 16 amino acids. In nucleotides, the CDR3 is TGTGCTAGCAGCTTACCTTACAGGGAATTGCTCTATGGCTACACCTTC. This translates into CASSLPYRELLYGYTF.

The CDR3 DNA follows: TGTGCCAGCAGCCTAATCAGGGGGGATTCACCCCTCCACTTT. Protein product: CASSLIRGDSPLHF. This chain links TRBV7-9 with TRBJ1-6; 7 positions match TRBD1. The CDR3 consists of 14 residues. Germline V gives CDR1 SEHNR, CDR2 FQNEAQ (reference sequence). V gave up 5 bases and J gave up 8 bases; unmatched junction bases: 6. Combining the CDR3 with reference TRBV7-9 and TRBJ1-6 gives the whole variable domain DTGVSQNPRHKITKRGQNVTFRCDPISEHNRLYWYRQTLGQGPEFLTYFQNEAQLEKSRLLSDRFSAERPKGSFSTLEIQRTEQGDSAMYLCASSLIRGDSPLHFGNGTRLTVT.

This chain connects TRBV11-2 to TRBJ1-3; no definite D call. Trimming left V 4 bases short and J 0 bases short, with 4 bases between. The CDR3 consists of 13 residues. Germline V gene lookup returns CDR1 SGHAT and CDR2 FQNNGV. DNA for the CDR3: TGTGCCAGCAGCTCCGGCTCTGGAAACACCATATATTTT. Translating gives CASSSGSGNTIYF.

This chain links TRBV7-3 with TRBJ2-1; unclear D gene. The CDR3 extends over 13 amino acids. Germline V gene data show CDR1 as SGHTA and CDR2 as FQGTGA. Deletions cut 3 bases from V and 6 bases from J, with 9 bases between. The CDR3 reads CASSFGVGNEQFF. CDR3 nucleotide sequence: TGTGCCAGCAGCTTTGGAGTTGGCAATGAGCAGTTCTTC.

This chain joins TRBV7-9 and TRBJ2-2, with D perhaps TRBD1 (5 bases). The germline V gene encodes CDR1 SEHNR and CDR2 FQNEAQ (reference sequence). This CDR3 region has 15 residues. Trimming shortened V by 4 bases and J by 6 bases, and 15 bases separated the two germline ends. The CDR3 bases are TGTGCCAGCAGCTCCGACCAGGGTCGGCCCGGGGAGCTGTTTTTT. Translating gives CASSSDQGRPGELFF.

This clone was observed once. V and J are TRBV24-1 and TRBJ2-3; 7 bases agree with TRBD2. CDR3 length equals 15 residues. The germline V gene encodes CDR1 KGHDR and CDR2 SFDVKD. J gave up 5 bases and V 2 bases, and 6 bases lay outside the gene matches. CDR3: CATSDWDRGRDTQYF. CDR3 nucleotides: TGTGCCACCAGTGATTGGGACCGCGGGAGAGATACGCAGTATTTT.

V gene TRBV5-4 combines with J gene TRBJ2-7; the match to TRBD2 covers 10 bases. The J segment lost 2 bases and the V segment lost 2 bases, leaving 4 bases of the junction unmatched. In germline, CDR1 is SGHNT, CDR2 YYREEE (reference sequence). This CDR3 comprises 15 residues. DNA for the CDR3: TGTGCCAGCAGCTTTGGGACTAGCGACCCCTACGAGCAGTACTTC. Its protein product is CASSFGTSDPYEQYF. Looking up the rest from reference TRBV5-4 and TRBJ2-7 gives the full variable domain: ETGVTQSPTHLIKTRGQQVTLRCSSQSGHNTVSWYQQALGQGPQFIFQYYREEENGRGNFPPRFSGLQFPNYSSELNVNALELDDSALYLCASSFGTSDPYEQYFGPGTRLTVT.

The chain has TRBV4-3 and TRBJ1-1, with no clear D. This CDR3 spans 14 amino acids. Germline V gene sequence: CDR1 LGHNA, CDR2 YSLEER. Trimming shortened V by 0 bases and J by 1 base, and 6 bases separated the two germline ends. The CDR3 nucleotides are TGCGCCAGCAGCCAAGAGACACCGAACACTGAAGCTTTCTTT. Its protein is CASSQETPNTEAFF.

V usage is TRBV5-1 and J usage is TRBJ2-3, with 11 bases fitting TRBD2. In germline, CDR1 is SGHRS, CDR2 YFSETQ. Losses at the gene ends were 3 bases for V and 1 base for J; bases not matched to a gene: 4. The CDR3 contains 16 residues. For the CDR3, the DNA is TGCGCCAGCAGCTCCTTAGCGGGGGGGGGCACAGATACGCAGTATTTT. Protein: CASSSLAGGGTDTQYF.

The J gene is TRBJ2-2, the V gene TRBV7-9, with a weak D call TRBD2 (6 bases). Trimming cost V 0 bases and J 5 bases, with 10 bases left between them. The CDR3 runs 15 residues. CDR1 and CDR2 (germline): SEHNR, FQNEAQ (reference sequence). The CDR3 protein is CASSLAGAGTGELFF. CDR3 sequence (DNA): TGTGCCAGCAGCTTAGCCGGGGCGGGAACCGGGGAGCTGTTTTTT.

Concerning this clone itself: The junction departs from germline at one end; a sequencing error may be responsible. V is TRBV10-3 and J is TRBJ2-7; TRBD2 agrees at 8 bases. The CDR3 has 14 amino acids. The germline gives CDR1 ENHRY, CDR2 SYGVKD. The CDR3 nucleotides are TGTGCCATAAGTGCTAGCGGGTCTTCCTACGAGCAGTACTTC. Its protein is CAISASGSSYEQYF.

This clone was counted many times. The V call is TRBV15, the J call TRBJ2-7; a weak D match, TRBD1 (6 bases). CDR3 length: 15 residues. The ends were cut back, 0 bases at V and 0 bases at J, with 9 bases in the middle. Germline lookup yields CDR1 LNHNV and CDR2 YYDKDF (reference sequence). CDR3 amino acids: CATSRDLGGSYEQYF. As DNA, the CDR3 is TGTGCCACCAGCAGAGATTTAGGGGGCTCCTACGAGCAGTACTTC.

V and J are TRBV9 and TRBJ2-5; 12 bases map to TRBD2. The CDR3 runs 15 residues. Germline V gene sequence: CDR1 SGDLS, CDR2 YYNGEE. J was trimmed by 2 bases and V by 5 bases; bases with no gene match: 4. CDR3 protein: CASSGLAGTQETQYF. The CDR3 nucleotides read TGTGCCAGCAGTGGACTAGCGGGAACACAAGAGACCCAGTACTTC.

The chain is built from TRBV12-3 or TRBV12-4 and TRBJ1-2; weak D call: TRBD1 (5 bases). The V and J ends lost 3 bases and 8 bases respectively, with 13 bases between them. This CDR3 has 13 amino acids. CDR3 residues: CASSLRQLEGYTF. The CDR3 bases are TGTGCCAGCAGTTTGAGACAGCTGGAAGGCTACACCTTC.

The gene calls are TRBV30 and TRBJ2-3, with 8 bases fitting TRBD1. Looked up from germline, CDR1 is GTSNPN and CDR2 is SVGIG (reference sequence). The CDR3 loop spans 15 amino acids. After removal of 2 bases from V and 2 bases from J, the junction contained 6 bases not matched to a gene. CDR3 loop: CAWSLRTGYTDTQYF. The CDR3 nucleotides read TGTGCCTGGAGTTTAAGGACAGGGTACACAGATACGCAGTATTTT.

The chain employs TRBV15 and TRBJ1-5, with no clear D. Germline CDR1 reads LNHNV; CDR2 reads YYDKDF (reference sequence). V lost 1 base and J 0 bases, leaving 7 bases between the germline ends. CDR3 size: 15 residues. DNA of the CDR3: TGTGCCACCAGCAGAGCCGCGTATAGCAATCAGCCCCAGCATTTT. Its translation: CATSRAAYSNQPQHF.

This clone came up a few times. This chain links TRBV7-9 with TRBJ2-5; 8 bases are shared with TRBD2. With V trimmed by 7 bases and J by 5 bases, 12 bases remained unmatched. The germline V gene encodes CDR1 SEHNR and CDR2 FQNEAQ (reference sequence). The CDR3 consists of 15 residues. The CDR3 region has the DNA TGTGCCAGCACCAAAGGAGCGGGAGTCGCGGAGACCCAGTACTTC. It translates to CASTKGAGVAETQYF.

Only a few counts were recorded for this clone. The CDR3 DNA follows: TGTGCCAGCCAAGCAACGCGGGAGAACACTGAAGCTTTCTTT. Amino acids: CASQATRENTEAFF. V and J are TRBV18 and TRBJ1-1; D gene unclear. Trimming pared 8 bases from V and 1 base from J, leaving 14 bases between. Per germline, CDR1 KGHSH and CDR2 LQKENI. The CDR3 extends over 14 amino acids.

The rearrangement uses TRBV5-1 and TRBJ1-1, with D possibly matching TRBD1 (6 bases). V lost 2 bases to trimming and J lost 1 base, with 12 bases between them. There are 15 residues in the CDR3. The germline V gene has CDR1 SGHRS and CDR2 YFSETQ. CDR3 DNA sequence: TGCGCCAGCAGCTTCGGACAGTCCTCGAACACTGAAGCTTTCTTT. This encodes CASSFGQSSNTEAFF.

There are a few counts of this clone. This chain links TRBV5-1 with TRBJ2-1; 10 bases are shared with TRBD2. This CDR3 has 16 amino acids. V dropped 5 bases and J dropped 9; count of bases not matched to a gene: 14. Germline loops: CDR1 SGHRS, CDR2 YFSETQ. CDR3 DNA sequence: TGCGCCAGCAGTACTAGCGGGGACCCCCGGGCGGGTGAGCAGTTCTTC. Protein sequence: CASSTSGDPRAGEQFF.

CDR3 amino acids: CASSLAGTGNTEAFF. Written as DNA, the CDR3 is TGCGCCAGCAGCTTAGCCGGGACAGGGAACACTGAAGCTTTCTTT. The V gene is TRBV5-1, the J gene TRBJ1-1, with TRBD1 matching over 8 bases. Germline trimming cut 2 bases from V and 1 base from J; bases unmatched to any gene: 4. This CDR3 is 15 amino acids long. Germline V gives CDR1 SGHRS, CDR2 YFSETQ.

This chain links TRBV29-1 with TRBJ1-4; TRBD1 is a possible D gene (6 bases). The CDR3 covers 12 residues. V was pared by 6 bases and J by 7 bases, with 12 bases between. CDR1 is SQVTM and CDR2 is ANQGSEA in the germline V gene. CDR3 bases: TGCAGCGTACAACAGGGAAGTGAAAAACTGTTTTTT. Amino acid sequence: CSVQQGSEKLFF.

The gene calls are TRBV5-5 and TRBJ2-1; TRBD2 is a possible D gene (6 bases). Trimming pared 0 bases from V and 2 bases from J, leaving 18 bases between. The CDR3 has 18 residues. The germline gives CDR1 SGHKS, CDR2 YYEKEE (reference sequence). The CDR3: CASSLAGDGRTPYNEQFF. The CDR3 DNA is TGTGCCAGCAGCTTGGCCGGGGACGGGAGAACGCCCTACAATGAGCAGTTCTTC.

DNA for the CDR3: TGTGCCAGCAGTCGCGGGGAGCTGTTTTTT. Its translation: CASSRGELFF. This rearrangement joins TRBV12-3 or TRBV12-4 to TRBJ2-2; D unresolved. There are 10 residues in the CDR3. V was pared by 5 bases and J by 7 bases, with 2 bases between.